Given below is one T cell receptor beta chain in context. Its specificity is unknown. This entry is derived from a study of Ad26.COV2.S vaccination and SARS-CoV-2 variants. Study-level background: In the COV1001 trial, the donor was in the Ad26.COV2.S arm.

Treatment given: approximately 18 received Ad26.COV2.S at low or high dose, single or two shots; 5 received placebo; per-sample allocation not given. Collection of the samples took place on day 63 after the first injection of vaccine or placebo. Findings and caveats of the study: TCR breadth and depth estimates may have understated total T cell responses. Participants in the vaccine arm had higher spike-specific TCR breadth; placebo recipients had lower. Vaccine recipients and placebo recipients showed similar non-spike TCR breadth.

This CDR3 comprises 16 residues. Per germline, CDR1 LGHDT and CDR2 YNNKEL (reference sequence). V was clipped by 4 bases and J by 5 bases, with 18 bases between them. The method was immunoSEQ multiplex PCR; TCRdb's version includes in-frame clones alone and lacks a portion of them. The profile shows 400,000 or so clones, more than 85% of them singletons. This chain connects TRBV3-1 (or the pseudogene TRBV3-2) to TRBJ2-1; D gene uncertain. Sequencing was performed on peripheral blood, taken in a trial of Ad26.COV2.S vaccine versus placebo. The origin of this receptor is a person aged 18-65 years who received the Ad26.COV2.S COVID-19 vaccine or a placebo. This CDR3 reads CASSPEPPVENNEQFF. The CDR3 DNA reads TGTGCCAGCAGCCCTGAACCCCCGGTGGAAAACAATGAGCAGTTCTTC.